This is a list of T cell receptor beta chains from one sample in a study of T cell repertoires in cytomegalovirus infection. These receptors have no known antigen. TCRdb re-called the reads through MiXCR, storing one row per CDR3 protein. The sample includes approximately 910,000 distinct CDR3 sequences, around 30% of them seen just once. The starting material was cultured CD8+ T cells from PBMCs, obtained from culture after CMV antigen stimulation. These receptors all stem from a human donor in good health (CMV status not recorded). Some clones in this sample may be carry-over from other donors' samples. The CDR3 runs from the conserved cysteine through the conserved F or W. The D gene is left open where the match is weak. The size of a clone is reported for some rows only, either as once, few or many, or as a class for expanded clones.

.	TRBV9	TRBD1	TRBJ2-1	CASSTSGTGKEEQFF
few	TRBV12-3/TRBV12-4	TRBD1	TRBJ1-2	CASSLYPQGASGYTF
.	TRBV4-1	TRBD1	TRBJ1-2	CASSQAPRTGSVGYTF
.	TRBV10-3	.	TRBJ1-4	CAISETGTKEKLFF
.	TRBV19	.	TRBJ2-3	CASIGPEDTQYF
few	TRBV19	.	TRBJ2-7	CASSTPGPYYEQYF
few	TRBV4-1	.	TRBJ1-2	CASSQDMGSWFGYTF
few	TRBV6-1	TRBD2	TRBJ2-1	CASSVGLAGSNEQFF
.	TRBV12-3/TRBV12-4	.	TRBJ1-5	CASSSLYPPRDGNQPQHF
few	TRBV10-3	.	TRBJ1-4	CAISETEGDEKLFF
.	TRBV5-4	TRBD1	TRBJ1-3	CASSDGTGLWDTIYF
.	TRBV2	.	TRBJ1-1	CATSLNTEAFF
few	TRBV6-5	.	TRBJ1-6	CASSYIPNRENNSPLHF
few	TRBV4-1	.	TRBJ1-5	CASSQEAASNQPQHF
.	TRBV6-6	.	TRBJ1-1	CASSPLGHWNTEAFF
.	TRBV5-1	TRBD1	TRBJ1-2	CASSFTPTGSDYGYTF
.	TRBV24-1	.	TRBJ2-3	CATSEGRSFKQYF
few	TRBV20-1	TRBD1	TRBJ2-2	CSARVGGGDTGELFF
few	TRBV6-8	.	TRBJ1-2	CASSNGARHYGYTF
few	TRBV4-1	TRBD1	TRBJ1-1	CASSQDGPGTGHTEAFF
.	TRBV12-3/TRBV12-4	.	TRBJ2-6	CASSSRGARQSSGANVLTF
many	TRBV7-8	TRBD2	TRBJ2-1	CASSYGLAGDNEQFF
.	TRBV10-3	TRBD1	TRBJ2-7	CAIRVDRVSYEQYF
.	TRBV4-3	.	TRBJ2-3	CASSQDADADTQYF
many	TRBV7-8	TRBD2	TRBJ2-3	CASSPRVWTSGTDTQYF
few	TRBV6-5	.	TRBJ2-1	CASKKQGVGEQFF
.	TRBV6-6	.	TRBJ2-1	CASSSGSYNNEQFF
.	TRBV10-3	.	TRBJ1-5	CAISDVGESNQPQHF
.	TRBV12-3/TRBV12-4	.	TRBJ2-5	CASRNYWEETQYF
few	TRBV6-6	.	TRBJ1-2	CASSSQGGHYGYTF
few	TRBV7-6	.	TRBJ2-4	CASSWGVSGDIQYF
few	TRBV4-1	.	TRBJ1-5	CASSQERSGNRPQHF
few	TRBV4-1	.	TRBJ2-2	CASSQGLGGELFF
.	TRBV19	TRBD1	TRBJ1-1	CASTSGGGLRNTEAFF
.	TRBV6-5	TRBD1	TRBJ2-4	CASSPDRGIKNIQYF
few	TRBV7-6	.	TRBJ2-7	CASSPFGGVVEQYF
.	TRBV27	.	TRBJ1-5	CASSPSDRWAPQHF
few	TRBV7-9	.	TRBJ2-7	CALERQGGMGSYEQYF
.	TRBV9	.	TRBJ1-3	CASNQGFGNTIYF
few	TRBV7-6	.	TRBJ1-2	CASSPPGVEGYTF
.	TRBV7-2	TRBD2	TRBJ2-3	CASSPTSGGGEDTQYF
.	TRBV5-1	.	TRBJ2-6	CASSGRDLASGANVLTF
.	TRBV6-5	.	TRBJ1-2	CASSYPTSVSLHYGYTF
many	TRBV28	.	TRBJ2-2	CASSLSGTFDTGELFF
.	TRBV2	TRBD1	TRBJ2-2	CAWDRNTGELFF
.	TRBV13	TRBD2	TRBJ2-7	CASSADHSGTKDEQYF
.	TRBV6-5	.	TRBJ1-4	CASSYGQGIEKLFF
.	TRBV7-9	TRBD1	TRBJ2-5	CASGGQGYGTQYF
.	TRBV6-5	.	TRBJ2-2	CASSYSAGLGNPTGELFF
.	TRBV6-6	.	TRBJ1-5	CASSDTVQPQHF
.	TRBV7-6	TRBD1	TRBJ2-1	CASSSGQVGEQFF